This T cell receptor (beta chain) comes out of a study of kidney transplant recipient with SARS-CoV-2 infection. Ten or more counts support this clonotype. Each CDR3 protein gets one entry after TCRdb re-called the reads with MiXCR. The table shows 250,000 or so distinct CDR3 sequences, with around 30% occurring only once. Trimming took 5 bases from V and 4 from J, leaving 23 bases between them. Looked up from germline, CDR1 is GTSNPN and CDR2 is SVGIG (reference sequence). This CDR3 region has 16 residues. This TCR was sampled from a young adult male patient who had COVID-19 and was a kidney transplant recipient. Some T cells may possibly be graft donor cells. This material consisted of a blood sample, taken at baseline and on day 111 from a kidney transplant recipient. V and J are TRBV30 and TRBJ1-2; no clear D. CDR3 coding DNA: TGTGCCTGGCTGCTAAGGCGTTATAGAAAGACCTATGGCTACACCTTC. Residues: CAWLLRRYRKTYGYTF.